This entry describes one TCR beta chain. Germline V lookup: CDR1 MNHNS, CDR2 SASEGT. V lost 6 bases, J lost 6 bases, and 12 bases stayed unmatched. The CDR3 extends over 16 amino acids. This entry is derived from a study of prognosis after radiotherapy for stage I lung cancer. Genomic DNA served as the source from which two-round multiplex PCR generated TCR beta CDR3 amplicons. During first-round PCR, primers specific to each TRBV and TRBJ gene were used. TCRdb recomputed calls from the multiplex PCR reads with MiXCR, one row per CDR3 protein. Seen here are around 20,000 distinct CDR3 sequences, roughly 55% observed once, and the top ten hold around 30%.

Specimen: PBMCs, collected before or after stereotactic body radiation therapy (not recorded which). This clonotype was sampled from a donor over 45 with non-small cell lung cancer. This chain connects TRBV6-1 to TRBJ1-5, with TRBD1 matching 9 bases. The DNA of the CDR3 is TGTGCCAGCAGCGTACAGGGGGCAGGGGCGGGTCAGCCCCAGCATTTT. It is translated as CASSVQGAGAGQPQHF.